This T cell receptor beta chain originates from a study of T cell changes during pregnancy in multiple sclerosis. V lost 5 bases to trimming and J lost 4 bases; unmatched junction nucleotides: 10. Germline V gene data show CDR1 as SEHNR and CDR2 as FQNEAQ (reference sequence). The CDR3 covers 15 residues. Produced via immunoSEQ multiplex PCR; TCRdb's table is partial and in-frame only. The sample has fewer than 90,000 clones, approximately 95% seen once; the top ten hold about 1.6%. The chain has TRBV7-9 and TRBJ2-7, with 8 bases lining up with TRBD2. Sequenced here: peripheral blood, sampled after pregnancy. The receptor was isolated from a female donor in good health, enrolled as a control in a pregnancy study. CDR3 in DNA: TGTGCCAGCAGCCCGGGCGGGGGGTCGGGATACGAGCAGTACTTC. It yields the protein CASSPGGGSGYEQYF.